This T cell receptor (beta chain) was retrieved from a study of blood T cell repertoires in COVID-19. Generated by immunoSEQ multiplex PCR, the TCRdb table keeps only in-frame clones and is missing some. Of 410,000 or so clones in the sample, roughly 90% were seen once. The receptor comes from a woman in her 40s with COVID-19, enrolled during active disease. The sequencing input was peripheral blood.

For the CDR3, the DNA is TGTGCCAGCAGCCCCAGACTGATAACTAATGAAAAACTGTTTTTT. Amino acid sequence: CASSPRLITNEKLFF. The V call is TRBV5-6, the J call TRBJ1-4; D is ambiguous. With 4 bases removed from V and 1 base from J, the gap between germline ends came to 11 bases. CDR3 length: 15 residues. CDR1 is SGHDT and CDR2 is YYEEEE in the germline V gene.